Sequencing of this T cell receptor beta chain was carried out in a study of immune heterogeneity within non-small cell lung tumors (dated by TCRdb to 2016 to 2019). At the level of the whole study: By histology, the tumors were a handful of squamous cell carcinomas, about nine non-squamous carcinomas and 1 tumor not otherwise specified. Whole-exome sequencing, RNA-seq and TCR beta repertoire sequencing were combined for multiple spatially distinct regions from each NSCLC tumor so that intratumoral immune heterogeneity could be examined. Neoantigen binding to each patient's HLA alleles was predicted with netMHCpan-3.0 for mutant peptides of 8 to 11 amino acids. Transcriptome data were available for just 40 to 50 loci from around eleven patients, whereas TCR repertoire analysis spanned under 65 tumor loci from approximately 15 patients. Study-wide conclusions, independent of this receptor: Identical dominant CDR3B clonotypes recurred across loci within a patient, yet different tumor locations also harbored unique high-frequency clones. Local tumor mutational burden and local T-cell repertoire clonality had a statistically significant but moderate positive correlation (R about 0.3). High-frequency TCR beta clonotypes were found to be largely distinct between individual patients.

A multiplex PCR system amplified the TCR beta CDR3 region, with a first 10-cycle round using 32 V-gene forward and 13 J-gene reverse primers. First-round PCR used a QIAGEN Multiplex PCR Kit, and primer sequences were filed in Chinese patent CN105087789A. Illumina universal primers were added in a second PCR round performed with the Phusion High-Fidelity PCR Kit. Sequencing of the TCR libraries was done on the Illumina HiSeq X Ten platform in paired-end mode with a 151 bp read length. Per the source publication's procedure: Reads without multiplex PCR primers were removed using Cutadapt, read pairs were merged using PEAR, and CDR3 regions were called using MiXCR with default settings. Repertoire diversity used Shannon entropy, and clonality was computed as one minus Shannon entropy divided by ln of productive unique sequence count. Clonotypes present at frequencies of at least 0.5% were defined as dominant or high-frequency T-cell clones. TCRdb reprocessed the public reads (quality trimming at Q25 with fastp, clone calling with MiXCR) and kept in-frame beta chains. Each record represents a unique CDR3 protein, reported with the most common genes and DNA among its rows. The V and J calls were not made by the authors but by TCRdb's processing. The sample yields about 5,600 distinct CDR3 sequences; roughly 18% were counted once. The ten largest clones capture around 4% of the sample.

The TCR template was genomic DNA extracted from bulk tumor tissue, and approximately 630 ng of gDNA was amplified for each sample. During surgery, multiple biopsies were taken from each primary tumor, with sampling sites spaced as far apart as possible within the tumor mass. The study cohort was described as untreated and was composed of newly diagnosed NSCLC cases undergoing curative surgery. Donors were approximately 15 newly diagnosed non-small cell lung cancer patients undergoing surgery with curative intent. A couple of independent pathologists reviewed the resected tumor masses. Only DNA and RNA samples of high quality went on to sequencing. This clonotype is medium-sized (0.01 to 0.1%). The clone's antigen remains unknown. No much larger clone is present one base from it, and per-base qualities are unavailable. The CDR3 holds 13 amino acids from the cysteine to the phenylalanine. The DNA shown is the 39-base CDR3, in frame from base 1. The junction shows trimming of 5 bases on V and 5 bases on J, plus 9 bases between the germline ends. CDR1 and CDR2 are read off the germline V gene as SGHAT and FQNNGV.

This receptor was identified in a middle-aged man with non-small cell lung cancer. Sequenced material: lung tumor tissue. The sequence links TRBV11-2 to TRBJ1-4, with no confident D gene call. The CDR3 region: CASSELNNEKLFF. The DNA is as follows: TGTGCCAGCAGCGAACTCAACAATGAAAAACTGTTTTTT.